These 20 T cell receptor beta chains share one sample of origin, sequenced in a study of T cell responses to AZD1222 COVID-19 vaccine. The table came from immunoSEQ multiplex PCR; TCRdb's copy has only in-frame clones and leaves some out. The sample has about 120,000 clones, roughly nine tenths seen once. The sequences come from peripheral blood, collected on day 0 of AZD1222 vaccination. These receptors were obtained from an adult in good health.

V gene TRBV2 combines with J gene TRBJ2-2; D unresolved. The CDR3 consists of 14 residues. Germline V gene data show CDR1 as SNHLY and CDR2 as FYNNEI. The ends were cut back, 6 bases at V and 5 bases at J, with 13 bases in the middle. The CDR3 DNA follows: TGTGCCAGCAGGGGAACAGCGACAACCGGGGAGCTGTTTTTT. Translated: CASRGTATTGELFF.

The chain combines TRBV7-8 with TRBJ2-7; no clear D. Germline values: CDR1 SGHVS, CDR2 FQNEAQ. The V end lost 0 bases, the J end lost 3 bases, and 12 bases lay between the germline ends. The CDR3 is 15 residues long. The CDR3 DNA follows: TGTGCCAGCAGCTTAGCGAACAGTCCCTTCTACGAGCAGTACTTC. Residues: CASSLANSPFYEQYF.

This chain uses TRBV5-6 with TRBJ1-4, with D perhaps matching TRBD1 (5 bases). This CDR3 region has 14 residues. Trimming cost V 2 bases and J 5 bases, with 10 bases left between them. CDR1 is SGHDT, CDR2 YYEEEE, per germline. The CDR3 protein is CASSFSRENEKLFF. The DNA for the CDR3 is TGTGCCAGCAGCTTTTCCAGGGAGAATGAAAAACTGTTTTTT.

The chain is built from TRBV29-1 and TRBJ2-3; TRBD1 aligns across 8 bases. This CDR3 has 15 residues. Per germline, CDR1 SQVTM and CDR2 ANQGSEA. V shed 7 bases, J shed 2 bases, and the junction held 11 bases outside the gene matches. CDR3 nucleotides: TGCAGCGCTTTAAAGACAGGGGACCTCACAGATACGCAGTATTTT. Translating gives CSALKTGDLTDTQYF.

Remarks on this clone: This sample also contains other DNA sequences that code for the same CDR3. This rearrangement joins TRBV4-2 to TRBJ2-3; possibly TRBD2 for D (5 bases). Germline V CDR1 and CDR2: LGHNA, YNFKEQ. V lost 2 bases and J lost 3, with 18 bases in between. The CDR3 has 17 amino acids. The CDR3, as DNA: TGTGCCAGCAGCCAACTAGCAGGAGAAGAAAGTACAGATACGCAGTATTTT. Its protein product is CASSQLAGEESTDTQYF.

The chain links TRBV19 to TRBJ1-6; D remains ambiguous. The germline gives CDR1 LNHDA, CDR2 SQIVND (reference sequence). Trimming removed 0 bases from V and 10 bases from J, with 7 bases in between. CDR3 size: 13 residues. The CDR3 DNA sequence: TGTGCCAGTAGTATAGAGGGGATCTCACCCCTCCACTTT. Translating it yields CASSIEGISPLHF. The whole variable domain, remainder taken from reference TRBV19 and TRBJ1-6, is DGGITQSPKYLFRKEGQNVTLSCEQNLNHDAMYWYRQDPGQGLRLIYYSQIVNDFQKGDIAEGYSVSREKKESFPLTVTSAQKNPTAFYLCASSIEGISPLHFGNGTRLTVT.

This chain joins TRBV4-2 and TRBJ1-2; D not certain. Germline V CDR1 and CDR2: LGHNA, YNFKEQ. CDR3 length equals 14 residues. Trimming took off 0 bases at V and 3 bases at J, with 8 bases between the two ends. CDR3 amino acids: CASSQDRTDYGYTF. CDR3 coding DNA: TGTGCCAGCAGCCAAGATAGAACGGACTATGGCTACACCTTC.

The chain combines TRBV6-6 with TRBJ1-5, with 11 nucleotides matching TRBD1. The germline V gene has CDR1 MNHNY and CDR2 SVGAGI (reference sequence). This CDR3 has 20 amino acids. The trim removed 6 bases at V and 2 bases at J, leaving 18 bases unmatched. The CDR3 sequence: CASSRGIRDRGSFGNQPQHF. CDR3 bases: TGTGCCAGCAGCCGCGGAATCCGGGACAGGGGGTCATTTGGCAATCAGCCCCAGCATTTT.

CDR3 in DNA: TGTGTCAGAAGCTCCTCCATCGACAGCGGCAGCACTGAAGCTTTCTTT. Protein sequence: CVRSSSIDSGSTEAFF. The rearrangement links TRBV7-5 to TRBJ1-1. TRBV7-5 is shown as a pseudogene. This CDR3 comprises 16 residues.

The CDR3 bases are TGTGCCAGCAGCTTGCCGGGGGGGAACAATGAGCAGTTCTTC. Protein sequence: CASSLPGGNNEQFF. The chain uses TRBV5-6 and TRBJ2-1; TRBD2 matches at 8 bases. The CDR3 length is 14 residues. Germline assignment: CDR1 SGHDT and CDR2 YYEEEE. V was clipped by 1 base and J by 5 bases; unmatched bases: 2.

The V gene is TRBV4-1, the J gene TRBJ2-2; D remains ambiguous. Germline CDR1 and CDR2: MGHRA and YSYEKL. V shed 1 base and J shed 10 bases, with 4 bases lying between them. The CDR3 length is 11 residues. CDR3 sequence: CASSQGVELFF. CDR3 nucleotides: TGCGCCAGCAGCCAAGGTGTGGAGCTGTTTTTT.

This sequence joins TRBV10-1 and TRBJ2-7; D unresolved. V lost 0 bases to trimming and J lost 1 base, with 1 base between them. Germline loops: CDR1 WNHNN, CDR2 SYGVQD (reference sequence). This CDR3 comprises 12 residues. CDR3 sequence: CASSESSYEQYF. CDR3 nucleotide sequence: TGCGCCAGCAGTGAGTCATCCTACGAGCAGTACTTC.

CDR3 in amino acids: CASSIGLAGGRPTDTQYF. CDR3 DNA sequence: TGTGCCAGTAGTATCGGCCTAGCGGGAGGCCGACCCACAGATACGCAGTATTTT. This chain joins TRBV19 and TRBJ2-3, with TRBD2 matching over 11 bases. V trimming: 3 bases; J trimming: 2 bases; junction bases outside the gene matches: 10. Germline CDR1 LNHDA, CDR2 SQIVND (reference sequence). The CDR3 runs to 18 residues.

The chain employs TRBV5-1 and TRBJ1-5; D gene unclear. Germline CDR1 and CDR2: SGHRS and YFSETQ. The CDR3 consists of 12 residues. V lost 1 base and J lost 5, with 4 bases in between. The CDR3 loop reads CASSLTDQPQHF. As DNA, the CDR3 is TGCGCCAGCAGCTTGACCGATCAGCCCCAGCATTTT.

The rearrangement uses TRBV7-2 and TRBJ2-5, with D possibly TRBD2 on 5 matching bases. V was trimmed by 6 bases and J by 5 bases, leaving 13 bases between them. This CDR3 is 13 amino acids long. CDR1 and CDR2 (germline): SGHTA, FQGNSA. The CDR3 here is CASRDRGSETQYF. For the CDR3, the DNA is TGTGCCAGCAGGGACCGGGGTAGCGAGACCCAGTACTTC.

This clone was seen only once. V usage is TRBV29-1 and J usage is TRBJ2-7; perhaps TRBD1 as D (6 bases). V lost 3 bases to trimming and J lost 5 bases, with 20 bases between them. The germline CDR1 and CDR2 sequences are SQVTM and ANQGSEA. CDR3 length: 15 amino acids. This CDR3 reads CSVEWGTQGSHEQYF. The CDR3 DNA reads as TGCAGCGTTGAGTGGGGGACACAAGGAAGCCACGAGCAGTACTTC.

The chain joins TRBV6-4 to TRBJ2-3; 11 bases are shared with TRBD2. Germline CDR1 MRHNA, CDR2 SNTAGT. V gave up 3 bases and J gave up 0 bases; unmatched junction bases: 2. This CDR3 region has 16 residues. For the CDR3, the DNA is TGTGCCAGCAGTGATTCTAGCGGGGGGAGCACAGATACGCAGTATTTT. Its translation: CASSDSSGGSTDTQYF.

This rearrangement joins TRBV30 to TRBJ1-1; D is uncertain. Deletions cut 1 base from V and 11 bases from J, with 14 bases between. This CDR3 contains 12 residues. CDR1 GTSNPN and CDR2 SVGIG come from the germline V gene (reference sequence). CDR3 coding DNA: TGTGCCTGGAGTGCCCCGACCGGTGGGGCTTTCTTT. Amino acid sequence: CAWSAPTGGAFF.

This clone was observed once. In nucleotides, the CDR3 is TGTGCCAGCAGCGGGGGGACCTATAATTCACCCCTCCACTTT. Its protein product is CASSGGTYNSPLHF. This chain links TRBV7-9 with TRBJ1-6, with D perhaps matching TRBD1 (5 bases). Germline V gene lookup returns CDR1 SEHNR and CDR2 FQNEAQ (reference sequence). V was clipped by 5 bases and J by 2 bases, with 7 bases between them. The CDR3 totals 14 residues.

V and J are TRBV5-8 and TRBJ1-2, with D perhaps matching TRBD1 (5 bases). The CDR3 contains 15 residues. From germline, CDR1 is SGHTS and CDR2 YDEGEE. Trimming removed 4 bases at V and 4 bases at J, with 17 bases between. CDR3 DNA sequence: TGTGCCAGCAGCACACACGCGGAAGGGGCCTATGGCTACACCTTC. As protein: CASSTHAEGAYGYTF.